The T cell receptor (beta chain) under discussion was sequenced for a study of spatial heterogeneity in lung cancer. This clonotype occurred a few times. Time point described: sample taken at primary tumor resection. TCRdb redid the calling of the 5' RACE reads with MiXCR, one entry per CDR3 protein. Here the sample spans tens of thousands of distinct CDR3 sequences, 5.5% to 7.5% being singletons. The CDR3 loop spans 16 amino acids. This receptor was identified in a male donor with early-stage non-small cell lung cancer. Sequencing used PBMCs, obtained at surgery. The chain links TRBV21-1 to TRBJ2-7; no DNA check was done on the table's D call, TRBD2. TRBV21-1 is reported as a pseudogene. DNA for the CDR3: TGTGCCAGCAGCCTCGAGAGTAGCGGAATTTACTACGAGCAGTACTTC. This gives the protein CASSLESSGIYYEQYF.